What follows are 10 T cell receptor beta chains derived from one specimen sequenced in a study of blood T cell repertoires in COVID-19. Data came from immunoSEQ multiplex PCR; TCRdb stores just in-frame clones and leaves some out. The repertoire consists of approximately 390,000 clones, with about 86% occurring once and the leading ten covering 10%. Sequenced input: PBMCs or T cells enriched from blood (not recorded which). All receptors derive from a woman between 50 and 59 years old who had recovered from COVID-19.

This rearrangement joins TRBV9 to TRBJ2-2, with 7 bases identical to TRBD1. There are 14 residues in the CDR3. V trimming: 6 bases; J trimming: 0 bases; junction bases outside the gene matches: 2. Germline V gene lookup returns CDR1 SGDLS and CDR2 YYNGEE. CDR3 loop: CASTDRANTGELFF. The CDR3 DNA reads TGTGCCAGCACCGACAGGGCGAACACCGGGGAGCTGTTTTTT.

The chain recombines TRBV16 with TRBJ1-4; D may be TRBD1 (6 bases). The length of the CDR3 is 15 residues. V lost 0 bases, J lost 5 bases, and 10 bases lay in between. The V gene's germline CDR1 is KGHSY and CDR2 FQNENV. The CDR3 nucleotides are TGTGCCAGCAGCCAATCTGGAACAGGGAATGAAAAACTGTTTTTT. Residues: CASSQSGTGNEKLFF.

The V gene is TRBV12-3 or TRBV12-4, the J gene TRBJ2-7, with a tentative D call TRBD1 (6 bases). This CDR3 comprises 13 residues. The V gene lost 8 bases and the J gene lost 1 base, with 12 bases spanning the gap. CDR3 protein: CASLRTDSYEQYF. DNA for the CDR3: TGTGCCAGCCTTCGGACAGATTCCTACGAGCAGTACTTC.

The rearrangement joins TRBV9 to TRBJ1-5; no reliable D call. This CDR3 comprises 15 residues. Germline CDR1 reads SGDLS; CDR2 reads YYNGEE. V lost 3 bases, J lost 3 bases, and 13 bases lay in between. The CDR3 nucleotides are TGTGCCAGCAGCGAAGGAACGCGGGACAATCAGCCCCAGCATTTT. Residues: CASSEGTRDNQPQHF.

V gene TRBV7-8 combines with J gene TRBJ1-2; the match to TRBD1 covers 7 bases. Germline V CDR1 and CDR2: SGHVS, FQNEAQ. CDR3 length equals 17 residues. With 0 bases clipped from V and 2 bases from J, the junction kept 9 bases outside the gene matches. CDR3 sequence: CASSLARGRSVNYGYTF. In nucleotides, the CDR3 is TGTGCCAGCAGCTTAGCGAGGGGGCGATCGGTAAACTATGGCTACACCTTC.

The chain employs TRBV9 and TRBJ2-2; maybe TRBD1 (6 bases). The germline V and J ends were trimmed by 4 bases and 3 bases, with 10 bases remaining between them. The CDR3 has 14 residues. CDR1 SGDLS and CDR2 YYNGEE come from the germline V gene. For the CDR3, the DNA is TGTGCCAGCAGCCCCCAGGGGTACACCGGGGAGCTGTTTTTT. It is translated as CASSPQGYTGELFF.

V is TRBV7-9 and J is TRBJ2-6, with D uncertain. Per the germline V gene, CDR1 is SEHNR and CDR2 is FQNEAQ (reference sequence). CDR3 size: 16 residues. The V end lost 5 bases, the J end lost 0 bases, and 11 bases lay between the germline ends. The CDR3 region has the DNA TGTGCCAGCAGCCGTGAGAGTGTCTCTGGGGCCAACGTCCTGACTTTC. Amino acids: CASSRESVSGANVLTF. The complete variable domain, with remaining parts taken from reference TRBV7-9 and TRBJ2-6, reads DTGVSQNPRHKITKRGQNVTFRCDPISEHNRLYWYRQTLGQGPEFLTYFQNEAQLEKSRLLSDRFSAERPKGSFSTLEIQRTEQGDSAMYLCASSRESVSGANVLTFGAGSRLTVL.

CDR3 nucleotide sequence: TGTGCCAGCAGTTTGGGTGGGCTACCTTACAATGAGCAGTTCTTC. It specifies CASSLGGLPYNEQFF. The rearrangement uses TRBV28 and TRBJ2-1; D is ambiguous. The CDR3 is made up of 15 amino acids. With 3 bases removed from V and 4 bases from J, the gap between germline ends came to 13 bases. Germline CDR1 MDHEN, CDR2 SYDVKM.

The rearrangement uses TRBV9 and TRBJ2-2, with 8 bases aligning to TRBD1. CDR1 and CDR2 (germline): SGDLS, YYNGEE. After removal of 4 bases from V and 4 bases from J, the junction contained 12 bases not matched to a gene. This CDR3 is built from 17 residues. In nucleotides, the CDR3 is TGTGCCAGCAGCCTCCTCCCGGGACAGGCTAGCACCGGGGAGCTGTTTTTT. It specifies CASSLLPGQASTGELFF.

The chain couples TRBV29-1 to TRBJ1-2; no clear D. Germline V CDR1 and CDR2: SQVTM, ANQGSEA. Trimming left V 4 bases short and J 0 bases short, with 9 bases between. This CDR3 has 13 residues. CDR3 in amino acids: CSVAFSSNYGYTF. The CDR3 coding sequence is TGCAGCGTTGCTTTCAGTTCTAACTATGGCTACACCTTC.